This T cell receptor beta chain was identified during a study of beta chain features in type 1 diabetes. Study in general: No age, gender or cell yield differences were seen between patients and healthy donors. General observations from the study: People with Type 1 diabetes carried modestly yet significantly shorter TCRB CDR3s in all four CD4+ subsets.

CDR3 size: 15 residues. Germline CDR1 and CDR2: SGHVS and FNYEAQ. Trimming cost V 0 bases and J 0 bases; bases outside gene matches: 2. Comments on this clone: Antigen specificity is unknown.

As every portion of the isolated RNA was reverse transcribed, the sequencing read expressed TCRB transcripts. Sequencing used immunoSEQ multiplex PCR; TCRdb keeps in-frame clones, though not all of them. The sample lists roughly 340,000 clones; roughly 13% were seen once. This receptor was obtained from a young woman with type 1 diabetes. Sequenced sample: naive CD4+ T cells from blood. J is TRBJ2-7 and V is TRBV7-6; 7 bases line up with TRBD2. The CDR3 protein is CASSLAAGVSYEQYF. CDR3 DNA sequence: TGTGCCAGCAGCTTAGCGGCGGGGGTCTCCTACGAGCAGTACTTC.